The source of this TCR beta chain is a study of Graves' ophthalmopathy and Graves' hyperthyroidism. Overall study: No treatment had been given when peripheral blood was collected at initial diagnosis. General study findings and limits: Predictions made by the model for ophthalmopathy progression reached 65% to 71% sensitivity and just under 75% specificity. In blood, most expanded thyroid clonotypes above 0.001 frequency were also detected.

PBMCs were obtained from about 9.4 ml of fresh peripheral blood. There are many counts of this clonotype. Its cognate antigen is unknown. CDR1 is DFQATT, CDR2 SNEGSKA, per germline (reference sequence). Trimming cost V 3 bases and J 0 bases, with 6 bases left between them. The CDR3 loop spans 12 amino acids. Amplification targeted the TCR beta CDR3 regions, with RNA transcripts as the source material. Investigators did first-round RT-PCR with HTBI primers, then second-round multiplex PCR. One entry per CDR3 protein, called by TCRdb with MiXCR from the multiplex PCR reads. The table records approximately 330,000 distinct CDR3 sequences, under 20% of them present only once.

The chain uses TRBV20-1 and TRBJ2-7, with D maybe TRBD2 (5 bases). Sample: peripheral blood. This sequence originates from an adult man with Graves' ophthalmopathy. This CDR3 is CSARTNSYEQYF. The CDR3, as DNA: TGCAGTGCTAGGACTAACTCCTACGAGCAGTACTTC.